These 17 T cell receptor beta chains were sequenced from one sample in a study of T cell repertoires in cytomegalovirus infection. TCRdb reprocessed the reads via MiXCR and lists one record per CDR3 protein. The sample includes 300,000 to 450,000 distinct CDR3 sequences, 15% to 20% of them seen just once. Material: PBMCs. Receptors were obtained from a human donor in good health (CMV status not recorded). Some clones in this sample may be carry-over from other donors' samples.

The genes are TRBV7-6 and TRBJ1-6; 10 bases agree with TRBD1. Germline lookup yields CDR1 SGHVS and CDR2 FNYEAQ. This CDR3 has 14 amino acids. V shed 6 bases, J shed 7 bases, and the junction held 3 bases outside the gene matches. The CDR3 sequence: CASRSDRGNSPLHF. The CDR3 DNA reads as TGTGCCAGCAGGTCGGACAGGGGGAATTCACCCCTCCACTTT.

The chain employs TRBV11-2 and TRBJ2-7; no firm D call. Trimming took off 1 base at V and 4 bases at J, with 11 bases between the two ends. Germline V gene sequence: CDR1 SGHAT, CDR2 FQNNGV. The CDR3 totals 14 residues. The DNA for the CDR3 is TGTGCCAGCAGCTTAGGGACGTGGGGATACGAGCAGTACTTC. Translation gives CASSLGTWGYEQYF.

The table lists this clonotype with many counts. This CDR3 reads CASSAATRRQPQHF. CDR3 DNA: TGTGCCAGCAGTGCGGCGACCCGCAGGCAGCCCCAGCATTTT. The chain links TRBV2 to TRBJ1-5; no definite D call. The germline V gene encodes CDR1 SNHLY and CDR2 FYNNEI. CDR3 length: 14 amino acids. Trimming pared 4 bases from V and 7 bases from J, leaving 14 bases between.

The table lists this clonotype with a few counts. The chain carries TRBV20-1 and TRBJ1-2; no clear D gene. Per the germline V gene, CDR1 is DFQATT and CDR2 is SNEGSKA (reference sequence). V was cut by 0 bases and J by 0 bases, with 11 bases left in between. This CDR3 spans 15 amino acids. The CDR3 spells CSARDARVANYGYTF. Written as DNA, the CDR3 is TGCAGTGCTAGAGACGCGAGGGTAGCTAACTATGGCTACACCTTC.

This clonotype occurred many times. The chain joins TRBV7-8 to TRBJ2-3; D remains unclear. The V and J ends lost 1 base and 4 bases respectively, with 6 bases between them. Germline assignment: CDR1 SGHVS and CDR2 FQNEAQ. This CDR3 has 13 amino acids. CDR3 coding DNA: TGTGCCAGCAGCTTAGTTCCCTCAGATACGCAGTATTTT. Residues: CASSLVPSDTQYF.

This clonotype was picked up many times. V usage is TRBV7-2 and J usage is TRBJ2-3; TRBD2 is a possible D gene (6 bases). Trimming removed 1 base from V and 4 bases from J, with 21 bases in between. The CDR3 length is 18 residues. Germline CDR1 and CDR2: SGHTA and FQGNSA. CDR3 in amino acids: CASSLEAGRIGVADTQYF. The CDR3 nucleotides read TGTGCCAGCAGCTTAGAGGCGGGACGGATCGGGGTGGCAGATACGCAGTATTTT.

CDR3 DNA sequence: TGTGCTAGTGGTTTGCCCCCCGTAGGCTACACCTTC. This translates into CASGLPPVGYTF. V is TRBV12-5 and J is TRBJ1-2, with D hard to call. There are 12 residues in the CDR3. Trimming left V 2 bases short and J 8 bases short, with 9 bases between. CDR1 is LGHNT and CDR2 is FRNRAP in the germline V gene. The entire variable domain, with the rest obtained from reference TRBV12-5 and TRBJ1-2, is as follows: DARVTQTPRHKVTEMGQEVTMRCQPILGHNTVFWYRQTMMQGLELLAYFRNRAPLDDSGMPKDRFSAEMPDATLATLKIQPSEPRDSAVYFCASGLPPVGYTFGSGTRLTVV.

This clonotype showed up many times. The rearrangement uses TRBV7-2 and TRBJ2-7; 12 bases are shared with TRBD2. There are 15 residues in the CDR3. CDR1 and CDR2 (germline): SGHTA, FQGNSA. V shed 5 bases, J shed 3 bases, and the junction held 5 bases outside the gene matches. For the CDR3, the DNA is TGTGCCAGCAGCCTGACTAGCGGGGGCTTCTACGAGCAGTACTTC. Amino acids: CASSLTSGGFYEQYF.

This chain uses TRBV2 with TRBJ2-2, with D perhaps assigned TRBD1 or TRBD2 (6 bases each). The CDR3 covers 15 residues. CDR1 and CDR2 (germline): SNHLY, FYNNEI. Trimming pared 3 bases from V and 3 bases from J, leaving 11 bases between. DNA for the CDR3: TGTGCCAGCAGTGAGCGGAGGGGGGACACCGGGGAGCTGTTTTTT. Translating gives CASSERRGDTGELFF. Together with reference TRBV2 and TRBJ2-2, the CDR3 gives the full variable domain: EPEVTQTPSHQVTQMGQEVILRCVPISNHLYFYWYRQILGQKVEFLVSFYNNEISEKSEIFDDQFSVERPDGSNFTLKIRSTKLEDSAMYFCASSERRGDTGELFFGEGSRLTVL.

This sequence joins TRBV2 and TRBJ2-2; 8 bases line up with TRBD2. The CDR3 totals 14 residues. V gave up 4 bases and J gave up 3 bases; unmatched junction bases: 1. Germline V gene sequence: CDR1 SNHLY, CDR2 FYNNEI. CDR3 loop: CASSVLADTGELFF. The CDR3 region has the DNA TGTGCCAGCAGTGTACTAGCGGACACCGGGGAGCTGTTTTTT.

The chain combines TRBV5-6 with TRBJ1-5; tentatively, D is TRBD1 (5 bases). This CDR3 contains 14 residues. Germline-derived CDR1 and CDR2 are SGHDT and YYEEEE. The V gene lost 4 bases and the J gene lost 5 bases, with 13 bases spanning the gap. As DNA, the CDR3 is TGTGCCAGCAGCCCCCGGGGGTCAGATCAGCCCCAGCATTTT. Translated, it gives CASSPRGSDQPQHF.

This rearrangement joins TRBV19 to TRBJ2-7; 8 nucleotides align to TRBD2. V lost 5 bases, J lost 5 bases, and 8 bases stayed unmatched. This CDR3 is 14 amino acids long. Germline assignment: CDR1 LNHDA and CDR2 SQIVND (reference sequence). CDR3 sequence: CASSPRGLVDEQYF. CDR3 DNA sequence: TGTGCCAGTAGTCCCCGGGGACTAGTCGACGAGCAGTACTTC.

Comments on this clonotype: The CDR3 carries no conserved terminal phenylalanine or tryptophan, so it likely arises from a read error. The gene calls are TRBV7-8 and TRBJ2-7, with 7 bases aligning to TRBD1. The CDR3 covers 16 residues. V shed 5 bases, J shed 3 bases, and the junction held 13 bases outside the gene matches. The germline gives CDR1 SGHVS, CDR2 FQNEAQ. This chain's CDR3 is CASSPRPGQPNYEQYL. The CDR3, as DNA: TGTGCCAGCAGCCCGAGACCGGGACAGCCCAACTACGAGCAGTACCTC.

The chain combines TRBV11-2 with TRBJ2-1; D may be TRBD1 or TRBD2 (5 bases each). Per the germline V gene, CDR1 is SGHAT and CDR2 is FQNNGV. The CDR3 has 15 residues. The V end lost 1 base, the J end lost 5 bases, and 12 bases lay between the germline ends. CDR3 in amino acids: CASSLGPGTHNEQFF. The CDR3 DNA follows: TGTGCCAGCAGCTTAGGACCCGGGACCCACAATGAGCAGTTCTTC.

The chain couples TRBV6-5 to TRBJ2-7, with 12 nucleotides matching TRBD2. Germline V gives CDR1 MNHEY, CDR2 SVGAGI. There are 16 residues in the CDR3. The V gene end was trimmed by 0 bases and the J gene end by 1 base; junction bases not matched to a gene: 1. This CDR3 is CASSYSGTSGSYEQYF. The CDR3 DNA reads TGTGCCAGCAGTTACTCCGGGACTAGCGGGTCCTACGAGCAGTACTTC.

This clonotype was seen more than once but under ten times. V gene TRBV6-1 combines with J gene TRBJ2-1; possibly TRBD1 for D (6 bases). Trimming took 6 bases from V and 6 from J, leaving 15 bases between them. The CDR3 contains 14 residues. Germline CDR1 reads MNHNS; CDR2 reads SASEGT. The CDR3 is CASREQGSGNEQFF. The CDR3 nucleotides are TGTGCCAGCAGAGAACAGGGTTCGGGCAATGAGCAGTTCTTC.

This chain uses TRBV12-3 or TRBV12-4 with TRBJ2-7, with D unclear. The CDR3 loop spans 11 amino acids. V lost 1 base and J lost 12, with 10 bases in between. The CDR3 DNA follows: TGTGCCAGCAGTTTAGGTGGGAAGGTGTACTTC. This codes for CASSLGGKVYF.